Presented here are 30 T cell receptor beta chains from one specimen sequenced in a study of beta chain features in type 1 diabetes. No antigen has been identified for these receptors. Since all of the isolated RNA was reverse transcribed, expressed TCRB transcripts were what got sequenced. Using immunoSEQ multiplex PCR, the repertoire was profiled, and TCRdb retains in-frame clones only, with some absent. The table shows approximately 600,000 clones, with over 10% occurring only once. General observations from the study: Type 1 diabetes patients had TCRB CDR3s that were shorter (moderately but significantly so) in all four CD4+ subsets.

Sequenced input: naive CD4+ T cells from blood. The receptors were gathered from a man under 40 with type 1 diabetes.

V and J are TRBV7-9 and TRBJ1-6; D gene uncertain. Trimming shortened V by 3 bases and J by 5 bases, and 2 bases separated the two germline ends. This CDR3 region has 12 residues. Germline CDR1 and CDR2: SEHNR and FQNEAQ (reference sequence). The CDR3 loop reads CASSFNNSPLHF. In nucleotides, the CDR3 is TGTGCCAGCAGCTTCAATAATTCACCCCTCCACTTT.

The rearrangement links TRBV27 to TRBJ1-1; D ambiguous. The CDR3 totals 14 residues. Trimming removed 4 bases at V and 8 bases at J, with 17 bases between. Per the germline V gene, CDR1 is MNHEY and CDR2 is SMNVEV (reference sequence). CDR3 residues: CASSSYEQHPEAFF. The CDR3, as DNA: TGTGCCAGCAGTTCATACGAACAGCATCCCGAAGCTTTCTTT.

This clone has a handful of counts. The CDR3 loop is CASRAGRGQPQHF. In DNA, the CDR3 is TGTGCCAGCAGGGCGGGGAGGGGTCAGCCCCAGCATTTT. This chain connects TRBV27 to TRBJ1-5; maybe TRBD1 (5 bases). The CDR3 length is 13 residues. Trimming took off 6 bases at V and 6 bases at J, with 12 bases between the two ends. Germline CDR1 is MNHEY and CDR2 is SMNVEV (reference sequence).

This chain joins TRBV7-8 and TRBJ2-4; D is unresolved. The V end lost 2 bases, the J end lost 6 bases, and 14 bases lay between the germline ends. Germline values: CDR1 SGHVS, CDR2 FQNEAQ. This CDR3 has 15 residues. CDR3 bases: TGTGCCAGCAGCTTAAATAGGGTACCCCCAAACATTCAGTACTTC. Encoded protein: CASSLNRVPPNIQYF.

The chain links TRBV6-5 to TRBJ2-3; TRBD2 matches 7 bases. The CDR3 loop spans 16 amino acids. The germline CDR1 and CDR2 sequences are MNHEY and SVGAGI. The trim removed 0 bases at V and 3 bases at J, leaving 6 bases unmatched. In nucleotides, the CDR3 is TGTGCCAGCAGTTACTCGAGTATGGGAGGGACAGATACGCAGTATTTT. Translated: CASSYSSMGGTDTQYF.

This clone was seen a few times. This sequence joins TRBV9 and TRBJ1-2; 7 bases agree with TRBD1. The CDR3 loop spans 15 amino acids. The V and J ends lost 4 bases and 3 bases, in that order; junction bases with no gene match: 9. Germline V CDR1 and CDR2: SGDLS, YYNGEE. CDR3 protein: CASSPRQGSDYGYTF. The DNA of the CDR3 is TGTGCCAGCAGCCCCCGACAGGGATCCGACTATGGCTACACCTTC. Complete variable domain (other parts from reference TRBV9 and TRBJ1-2): DSGVTQTPKHLITATGQRVTLRCSPRSGDLSVYWYQQSLDQGLQFLIQYYNGEERAKGNILERFSAQQFPDLHSELNLSSLELGDSALYFCASSPRQGSDYGYTFGSGTRLTVV.

The genes are TRBV30 and TRBJ2-5; 9 bases align to TRBD2. Germline loops: CDR1 GTSNPN, CDR2 SVGIG (reference sequence). Trimming took 5 bases from V and 0 from J; bases not matched to a gene: 16. The CDR3 has 18 residues. CDR3 in amino acids: CAWAFGERGVSYQETQYF. DNA for the CDR3: TGTGCCTGGGCCTTTGGGGAGCGGGGGGTATCTTACCAAGAGACCCAGTACTTC.

The chain has TRBV5-1 and TRBJ1-1, with TRBD1 matching over 7 bases. The CDR3 covers 13 residues. V lost 4 bases and J lost 8; bases outside the gene matches: 8. Per germline, CDR1 SGHRS and CDR2 YFSETQ. CDR3: CASSIDRAGEAFF. The CDR3 DNA sequence: TGCGCCAGCAGCATAGACAGGGCCGGCGAAGCTTTCTTT.

This clone was picked up a small number of times. The J gene is TRBJ2-5, the V gene TRBV18, with a weak D call TRBD2 (5 bases). Trimming cost V 2 bases and J 11 bases, with 12 bases left between them. The CDR3 contains 12 residues. CDR1 KGHSH and CDR2 LQKENI come from the germline V gene. CDR3 sequence: CASSPSLGEQYF. The CDR3 bases are TGTGCCAGCTCACCATCCCTTGGGGAGCAGTACTTC.

This clone was seen a handful of times. This rearrangement joins TRBV7-3 to TRBJ2-1; D may be TRBD1 or TRBD2 (5 bases each). Germline V CDR1 and CDR2: SGHTA, FQGTGA. This CDR3 has 13 residues. V lost 2 bases to trimming and J lost 6 bases, with 8 bases between them. The CDR3 reads CASSLGGANEQFF. For the CDR3, the DNA is TGTGCCAGCAGCTTAGGGGGAGCCAATGAGCAGTTCTTC.

This clone was seen only a few times. The chain joins TRBV28 to TRBJ2-7; TRBD2 might be the D (6 bases). The CDR3 runs to 17 residues. The germline V and J ends were trimmed by 5 bases and 0 bases, with 20 bases remaining between them. The germline V gene encodes CDR1 MDHEN and CDR2 SYDVKM. CDR3 coding DNA: TGTGCCAGCAGTCCCTCAGGGTTGTTAGCGGTCTCCTACGAGCAGTACTTC. Its protein product is CASSPSGLLAVSYEQYF. Together with reference TRBV28 and TRBJ2-7, the CDR3 gives the full variable domain: DVKVTQSSRYLVKRTGEKVFLECVQDMDHENMFWYRQDPGLGLRLIYFSYDVKMKEKGDIPEGYSVSREKKERFSLILESASTNQTSMYLCASSPSGLLAVSYEQYFGPGTRLTVT.

The gene calls are TRBV10-2 and TRBJ1-5; no reliable D call. CDR1 and CDR2 from the germline V gene are WSHSY and SAAADI. V gave up 3 bases and J gave up 4 bases, with 16 bases separating them. The CDR3 runs 16 residues. The CDR3 DNA reads TGCGCCAGCAGTGACGAACAGCGGTTGGGTAATCAGCCCCAGCATTTT. This gives the protein CASSDEQRLGNQPQHF.

This clone has just a few counts. This chain joins TRBV11-3 and TRBJ2-3; 8 bases match TRBD2. The CDR3 is made up of 17 amino acids. V shed 2 bases and J 6 bases; nucleotides not matched to a gene: 13. CDR1 and CDR2 from the germline V gene are SGHNT and YENEEA. CDR3 sequence (DNA): TGTGCCAGCAGCTTACTCCCAGGACTAGCCTGGGGGGATACGCAGTATTTT. Residues: CASSLLPGLAWGDTQYF.

The gene calls are TRBV29-1 and TRBJ2-2; 7 bases are a match to TRBD1. V lost 7 bases to trimming and J lost 0 bases; unmatched junction nucleotides: 8. This CDR3 comprises 15 residues. Per the germline V gene, CDR1 is SQVTM and CDR2 is ANQGSEA. The CDR3 reads CSGGETGANTGELFF. The CDR3 DNA sequence: TGCAGCGGAGGTGAAACAGGGGCGAACACCGGGGAGCTGTTTTTT.

This clone has only a few counts. The J gene is TRBJ1-3, the V gene TRBV10-3; D ambiguous. The CDR3 runs to 17 residues. Trimming removed 0 bases at V and 0 bases at J, with 12 bases between. CDR1 is ENHRY and CDR2 is SYGVKD in the germline V gene. The CDR3 protein is CAISESTRSSSGNTIYF. The CDR3 nucleotides read TGTGCCATCAGTGAGTCTACGAGGTCTTCCTCTGGAAACACCATATATTTT.

This clone was recorded a few times. The sample contains more than one DNA sequence encoding this CDR3. J is TRBJ1-4 and V is TRBV9, with 7 nucleotides matching TRBD1. CDR3 size: 14 residues. Unmatched junction bases numbered 2, after V lost 0 bases and J lost 6 bases. CDR1 and CDR2 from the germline V gene are SGDLS and YYNGEE. The CDR3 DNA follows: TGTGCCAGCAGCGTAGGTACAGGGGATGAAAAACTGTTTTTT. This sequence encodes CASSVGTGDEKLFF.

The genes are TRBV9 and TRBJ1-1; D not resolved. The CDR3 spans 14 residues. CDR1 SGDLS and CDR2 YYNGEE come from the germline V gene. Trimming took 0 bases from V and 7 from J, leaving 13 bases between them. CDR3 coding DNA: TGTGCCAGCAGCGTAGGGTGGGGAGAGGGTGAAGCTTTCTTT. It encodes CASSVGWGEGEAFF.

This clone has a handful of counts. The CDR3 spells CASSPTGHRTSGYTF. For the CDR3, the DNA is TGTGCCAGCAGTCCTACAGGCCACAGAACTTCCGGCTACACCTTC. The rearrangement uses TRBV28 and TRBJ1-2; TRBD1 might be the D (5 bases). The CDR3 loop spans 15 amino acids. V was clipped by 5 bases and J by 8 bases, with 21 bases between them. Per the germline V gene, CDR1 is MDHEN and CDR2 is SYDVKM.

This clone was seen more than once but under ten times. This sequence joins TRBV5-6 and TRBJ1-2, with a tentative D call TRBD1 (5 bases). Between the trimmed V and J ends, which lost 0 bases and 2 bases, there was a span of 5 bases. This CDR3 has 13 residues. CDR1 and CDR2 (germline): SGHDT, YYEEEE. This CDR3 is CASSLGDNYGYTF. The CDR3 region has the DNA TGTGCCAGCAGCTTGGGGGACAACTATGGCTACACCTTC.

V gene TRBV6-5 combines with J gene TRBJ1-4, with D perhaps TRBD1 (5 bases). Germline V gene sequence: CDR1 MNHEY, CDR2 SVGAGI. The V gene lost 5 bases and the J gene lost 1 base, with 8 bases spanning the gap. The CDR3 is 14 amino acids. DNA for the CDR3: TGTGCCAGCAGTCTCCAGGGAACTAATGAAAAACTGTTTTTT. It yields the protein CASSLQGTNEKLFF.

A few counts support this clone. This chain uses TRBV5-1 with TRBJ2-4; D is perhaps TRBD2 (5 bases). The CDR3 is 13 amino acids. V was shortened by 1 base and J by 9 bases, with 11 bases between the two germline ends. Germline V gene sequence: CDR1 SGHRS, CDR2 YFSETQ. The CDR3 coding sequence is TGCGCCAGCAGCTTGACCACAGAGGGCATTCAGTACTTC. This codes for CASSLTTEGIQYF.

This clone has only a few counts. This chain uses TRBV7-9 with TRBJ2-2; D not resolved. Germline V gene sequence: CDR1 SEHNR, CDR2 FQNEAQ (reference sequence). The CDR3 loop spans 14 amino acids. With 1 base removed from V and 4 bases from J, the gap between germline ends came to 7 bases. The DNA for the CDR3 is TGTGCCAGCAGCTTAGGCAGCTTCACCGGGGAGCTGTTTTTT. It specifies CASSLGSFTGELFF.

This clone has just a few counts. This same CDR3 is encoded by further DNA sequences in the sample. This chain links TRBV9 with TRBJ1-1; D may be TRBD1 (5 bases). Trimming removed 2 bases at V and 5 bases at J, with 10 bases between. The CDR3 has 13 residues. Germline lookup yields CDR1 SGDLS and CDR2 YYNGEE. CDR3: CASSVQGGTEAFF. The CDR3 coding sequence is TGTGCCAGCAGCGTCCAGGGAGGTACTGAAGCTTTCTTT. The full variable domain, rest sourced from reference TRBV9 and TRBJ1-1, is DSGVTQTPKHLITATGQRVTLRCSPRSGDLSVYWYQQSLDQGLQFLIQYYNGEERAKGNILERFSAQQFPDLHSELNLSSLELGDSALYFCASSVQGGTEAFFGQGTRLTVV.

The CDR3 DNA follows: TGTGCCAGTAGTTTCCAAACTAGCTCCTACGAGCAGTACTTC. Translated, it gives CASSFQTSSYEQYF. V gene TRBV19 combines with J gene TRBJ2-7, with a possible D match to TRBD2 (5 bases). This CDR3 spans 14 amino acids. Per germline, CDR1 LNHDA and CDR2 SQIVND (reference sequence). V dropped 5 bases and J dropped 0 bases, with 11 bases sitting between them.

This clone was seen only a few times. The J gene is TRBJ1-4, the V gene TRBV25-1; 8 bases line up with TRBD1. Germline CDR1 reads MGHDK; CDR2 reads SYGVNS. Trimming removed 3 bases from V and 0 bases from J; junction bases left unmatched: 6. The length of the CDR3 is 17 residues. Written as DNA, the CDR3 is TGTGCCAGCAGTGATCCACGGACAGGGACAACTAATGAAAAACTGTTTTTT. This codes for CASSDPRTGTTNEKLFF. Based on the CDR3 plus reference TRBV25-1 and TRBJ1-4, the full variable domain is EADIYQTPRYLVIGTGKKITLECSQTMGHDKMYWYQQDPGMELHLIHYSYGVNSTEKGDLSSESTVSRIRTEHFPLTLESARPSHTSQYLCASSDPRTGTTNEKLFFGSGTQLSVL.

CDR3 loop: CASSLSGTGNSPLHF. The CDR3 nucleotides read TGTGCCAGCAGCTTAAGTGGGACTGGTAATTCACCCCTCCACTTT. V and J are TRBV5-4 and TRBJ1-6; weak D call: TRBD1 (5 bases). Germline CDR1 SGHNT, CDR2 YYREEE (reference sequence). Deletions cut 2 bases from V and 6 bases from J, with 12 bases between. The CDR3 covers 15 residues. The full variable domain, completed using reference TRBV5-4 and TRBJ1-6, is ETGVTQSPTHLIKTRGQQVTLRCSSQSGHNTVSWYQQALGQGPQFIFQYYREEENGRGNFPPRFSGLQFPNYSSELNVNALELDDSALYLCASSLSGTGNSPLHFGNGTRLTVT.

This clone was seen more than once but under ten times. V is TRBV25-1 and J is TRBJ2-1; no definite D call. Germline V CDR1 and CDR2: MGHDK, SYGVNS. CDR3 length: 14 amino acids. V was trimmed by 1 base and J by 5 bases, leaving 9 bases between them. In DNA, the CDR3 is TGTGCCAGCAGTGAATCATGGCACCACAATGAGCAGTTCTTC. Its translation: CASSESWHHNEQFF.

The V call is TRBV7-2, the J call TRBJ1-2; no firm D call. Germline V gene lookup returns CDR1 SGHTA and CDR2 FQGNSA. The CDR3 is 14 amino acids. The V and J ends lost 3 bases and 2 bases respectively, with 10 bases between them. In nucleotides, the CDR3 is TGTGCCAGCAGCTTGGGTGGGAGCAACTATGGCTACACCTTC. Translated, it gives CASSLGGSNYGYTF.

This clone was detected a few times. DNA for the CDR3: TGTGCCAGCAGCTCCCCTAAAGAGACCCAGTACTTC. Amino acid sequence: CASSSPKETQYF. The V gene is TRBV13, the J gene TRBJ2-5; D uncertain. V gave up 4 bases and J gave up 3 bases, with 6 bases separating them. Germline CDR1 and CDR2: PRHDT and FYEKMQ (reference sequence). The CDR3 contains 12 residues.

The rearrangement links TRBV2 to TRBJ1-2; D remains unclear. V lost 7 bases and J 2 bases, leaving 11 bases between the germline ends. The CDR3 has 13 residues. Germline lookup yields CDR1 SNHLY and CDR2 FYNNEI. CDR3 sequence: CASTTTENYGYTF. As DNA, the CDR3 is TGTGCCAGCACTACTACGGAAAACTATGGCTACACCTTC.